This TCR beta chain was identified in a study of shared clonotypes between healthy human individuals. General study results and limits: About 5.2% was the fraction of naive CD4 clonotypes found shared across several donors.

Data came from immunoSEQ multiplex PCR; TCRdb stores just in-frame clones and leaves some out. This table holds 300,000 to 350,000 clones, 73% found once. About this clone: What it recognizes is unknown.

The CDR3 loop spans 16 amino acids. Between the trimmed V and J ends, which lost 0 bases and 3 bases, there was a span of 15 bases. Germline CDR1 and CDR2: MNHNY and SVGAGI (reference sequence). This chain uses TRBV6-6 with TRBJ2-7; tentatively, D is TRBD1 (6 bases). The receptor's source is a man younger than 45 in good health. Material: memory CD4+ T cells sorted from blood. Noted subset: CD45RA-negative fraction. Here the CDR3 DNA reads TGTGCCAGCAGTTACTCGACGGCAGGGGTAGTCTACGAGCAGTACTTC. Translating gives CASSYSTAGVVYEQYF.